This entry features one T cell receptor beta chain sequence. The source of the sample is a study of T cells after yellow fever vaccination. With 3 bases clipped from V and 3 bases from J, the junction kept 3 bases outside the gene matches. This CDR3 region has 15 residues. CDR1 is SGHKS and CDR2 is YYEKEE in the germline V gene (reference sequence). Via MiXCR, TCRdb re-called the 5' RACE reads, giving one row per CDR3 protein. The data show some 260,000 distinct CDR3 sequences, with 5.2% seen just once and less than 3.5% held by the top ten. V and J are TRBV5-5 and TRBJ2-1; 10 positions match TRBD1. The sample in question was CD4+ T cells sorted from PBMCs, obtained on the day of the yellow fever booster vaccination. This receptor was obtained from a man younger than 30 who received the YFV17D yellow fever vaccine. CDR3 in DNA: TGTGCCAGCAGCTCTTGGACAGGGGGCTACAATGAGCAGTTCTTC. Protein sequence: CASSSWTGGYNEQFF.